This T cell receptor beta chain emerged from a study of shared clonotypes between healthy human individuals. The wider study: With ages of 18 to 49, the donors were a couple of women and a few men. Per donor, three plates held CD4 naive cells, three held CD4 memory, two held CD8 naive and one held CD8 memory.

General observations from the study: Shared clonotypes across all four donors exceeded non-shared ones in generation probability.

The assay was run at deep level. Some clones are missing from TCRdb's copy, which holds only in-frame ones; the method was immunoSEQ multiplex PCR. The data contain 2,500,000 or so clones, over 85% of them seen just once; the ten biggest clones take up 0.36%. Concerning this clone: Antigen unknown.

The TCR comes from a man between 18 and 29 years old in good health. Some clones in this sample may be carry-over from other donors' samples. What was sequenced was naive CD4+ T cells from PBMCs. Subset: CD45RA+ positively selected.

CDR3 coding DNA: TGTGCCAGCAGTTCGCCAGGAGAACTCCTCCCCTCTGGGGCCAACGTCCTGACTTTC. Translated: CASSSPGELLPSGANVLTF. The chain has TRBV27 and TRBJ2-6; no reliable D call. CDR3 length: 19 residues. The germline gives CDR1 MNHEY, CDR2 SMNVEV (reference sequence). Trimming left V 4 bases short and J 0 bases short, with 19 bases between. Using reference TRBV27 and TRBJ2-6 for the parts outside the CDR3, the full variable domain is EAQVTQNPRYLITVTGKKLTVTCSQNMNHEYMSWYRQDPGLGLRQIYYSMNVEVTDKGDVPEGYKVSRKEKRNFPLILESPSPNQTSLYFCASSSPGELLPSGANVLTFGAGSRLTVL.